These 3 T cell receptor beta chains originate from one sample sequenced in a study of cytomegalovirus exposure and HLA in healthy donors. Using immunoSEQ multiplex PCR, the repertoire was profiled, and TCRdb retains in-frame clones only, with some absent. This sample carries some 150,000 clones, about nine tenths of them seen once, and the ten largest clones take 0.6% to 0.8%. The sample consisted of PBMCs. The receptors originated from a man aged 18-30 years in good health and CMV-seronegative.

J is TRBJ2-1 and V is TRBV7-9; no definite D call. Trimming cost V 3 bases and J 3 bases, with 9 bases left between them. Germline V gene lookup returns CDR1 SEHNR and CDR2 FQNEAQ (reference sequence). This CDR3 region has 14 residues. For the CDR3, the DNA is TGTGCCAGCAGCTTTCAGAACAGCTACAATGAGCAGTTCTTC. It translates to CASSFQNSYNEQFF.

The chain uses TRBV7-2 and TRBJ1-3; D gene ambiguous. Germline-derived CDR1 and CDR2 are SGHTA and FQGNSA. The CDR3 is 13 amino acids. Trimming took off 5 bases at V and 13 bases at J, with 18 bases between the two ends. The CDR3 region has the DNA TGTGCCAGCAGCCCCAACCGACAATCCCCTATATATTTT. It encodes CASSPNRQSPIYF. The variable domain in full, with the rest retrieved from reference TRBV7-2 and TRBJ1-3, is GAGVSQSPSNKVTEKGKDVELRCDPISGHTALYWYRQSLGQGLEFLIYFQGNSAPDKSGLPSDRFSAERTGGSVSTLTIQRTQQEDSAVYLCASSPNRQSPIYFGEGSWLTVV.

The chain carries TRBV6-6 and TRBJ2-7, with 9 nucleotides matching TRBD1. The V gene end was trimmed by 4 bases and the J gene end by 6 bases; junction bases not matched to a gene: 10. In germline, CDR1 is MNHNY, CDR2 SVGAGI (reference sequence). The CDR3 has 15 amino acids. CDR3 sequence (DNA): TGTGCCAGCAGTTCCCGGGACAGGGAGGGGAGCGAGCAGTACGTC. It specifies CASSSRDREGSEQYV.